What follows are 8 T cell receptor beta chains derived from one specimen sequenced in a study of shared clonotypes between healthy human individuals. Sequenced by immunoSEQ multiplex PCR; TCRdb stores in-frame clones only, minus some. The data contain approximately 1,000,000 clones, roughly 77% of them seen just once; the ten biggest clones take up approximately 0.95%. The sequencing input was memory CD4+ T cells from PBMCs. The subset: CD45RA-negative fraction. These receptors came from a man between 18 and 35 years old in good health. Some clones in this sample may be carry-over from other donors' samples.

The chain recombines TRBV2 with TRBJ1-2; perhaps TRBD1 as D (6 bases). From germline, CDR1 is SNHLY and CDR2 FYNNEI. The V end was cut by 2 bases, the J end by 1 base, with 14 bases between. CDR3 size: 16 residues. DNA of the CDR3: TGTGCCAGCAGTGAACCCGGGACACCTATTAACTATGGCTACACCTTC. This translates into CASSEPGTPINYGYTF.

CDR3 DNA: TGTGCCAGCAGCAAGACAGGGGGCAATCAGCCCCAGCATTTT. It is translated as CASSKTGGNQPQHF. The chain combines TRBV5-6 with TRBJ1-5, with 8 bases aligning to TRBD1. Per the germline V gene, CDR1 is SGHDT and CDR2 is YYEEEE. The CDR3 has 14 amino acids. The ends lost 4 bases at V and 2 bases at J; junction bases unmatched: 2.

Concerning this clone: The sample contains more than one DNA sequence encoding this CDR3. This chain links TRBV5-4 with TRBJ1-1, with TRBD1 as a possible D gene (5 bases). Germline V gives CDR1 SGHNT, CDR2 YYREEE (reference sequence). There are 14 residues in the CDR3. Trimming shortened V by 5 bases and J by 0 bases, and 11 bases separated the two germline ends. The CDR3 DNA sequence: TGTGCCAGCAGTCTTCAGGGCATGAACACTGAAGCTTTCTTT. Its protein product is CASSLQGMNTEAFF.

The chain joins TRBV9 to TRBJ2-7, with 7 bases aligning to TRBD2. The J segment lost 4 bases and the V segment lost 2 bases, leaving 9 bases of the junction unmatched. CDR1 is SGDLS, CDR2 YYNGEE, per germline. This CDR3 spans 15 amino acids. As DNA, the CDR3 is TGTGCCAGCAGCGTCGACCGGGACTACCAATACGAGCAGTACTTC. Translating gives CASSVDRDYQYEQYF. The variable domain in full, completed from reference TRBV9 and TRBJ2-7, reads DSGVTQTPKHLITATGQRVTLRCSPRSGDLSVYWYQQSLDQGLQFLIQYYNGEERAKGNILERFSAQQFPDLHSELNLSSLELGDSALYFCASSVDRDYQYEQYFGPGTRLTVT.

Here the CDR3 DNA reads TGTGCCAGCAAATCCATAGCGATCCAAGAGACCCAGTACTTC. It is translated as CASKSIAIQETQYF. This chain uses TRBV28 with TRBJ2-5, with a tentative D call TRBD2 (5 bases). The germline CDR1 and CDR2 sequences are MDHEN and SYDVKM. The CDR3 consists of 14 residues. Trimming took off 7 bases at V and 1 base at J, with 13 bases between the two ends.

V gene TRBV11-2 combines with J gene TRBJ2-1; D unclear. Germline loops: CDR1 SGHAT, CDR2 FQNNGV. CDR3 length equals 12 residues. Trimming took off 4 bases at V and 8 bases at J, with 9 bases between the two ends. The CDR3 sequence is CASSSFWDEQFF. The DNA of the CDR3 is TGTGCCAGCAGCTCTTTTTGGGATGAGCAGTTCTTC.

The chain combines TRBV25-1 with TRBJ1-4; 9 bases fit TRBD1. J was trimmed by 11 bases and V by 1 base; bases with no gene match: 5. CDR1 is MGHDK and CDR2 is SYGVNS in the germline V gene. CDR3 length: 14 residues. CDR3 DNA sequence: TGTGCCAGCAGTGAATCAATGGGGACAGGGAAACTGTTTTTT. Protein: CASSESMGTGKLFF.

Points on this clone: This is likely an artifact of a read error, given a far larger clone one base away. This chain links TRBV7-9 with TRBJ2-4, with a possible D match to TRBD1 (5 bases). Deletions cut 1 base from V and 0 bases from J, with 10 bases between. Germline assignment: CDR1 SEHNR and CDR2 FQNEAQ (reference sequence). CDR3 length: 16 amino acids. The CDR3 DNA reads as TGTGCCAGCAGCTTAGAGGCAGGGCTAGCCAAAAACATTCAGTACTTC. Its protein product is CASSLEAGLAKNIQYF.